This record looks at one T cell receptor (beta chain) sequence and its context. The CDR3 runs 17 residues. CDR1 SGHRS and CDR2 YFSETQ come from the germline V gene. V dropped 0 bases and J dropped 4; count of bases not matched to a gene: 9. As handled by the study authors: Researchers report that nucleated cell counts were estimated from reference gene primer amplification. This table comes from immunoSEQ multiplex PCR, and its TCRdb copy is limited to in-frame clones, with some not included. D and trimming were read from the DNA, whereas the V and J calls and clone size are those reported in that table. The data contain some 220,000 clones, around nine tenths of them seen just once; the ten biggest clones take up over 9.5%. This specimen comes from a study of blood T cell repertoires in COVID-19. Whole-study context: Samples came from the United States, Italy and Spain, spanning acute and convalescent COVID-19. From T cells, B-cell-depleted T cells, or PBMCs came the material, which was cDNA or gDNA.

The sequenced sample was peripheral blood. The source of this sequence is a woman between 18 and 30 years old who had recovered from COVID-19. This chain joins TRBV5-1 and TRBJ2-5; 10 bases are shared with TRBD2. CDR3 coding DNA: TGCGCCAGCAGCTTGGTAGTTAGCGGGAGGCTGGGAGAGACCCAGTACTTC. Protein sequence: CASSLVVSGRLGETQYF.